This T cell receptor beta chain was sequenced in a study of T cell changes during pregnancy in multiple sclerosis. Trimming cost V 7 bases and J 2 bases, with 14 bases left between them. The V gene's germline CDR1 is MNHNY and CDR2 SVGAGI (reference sequence). The CDR3 is 14 residues long. Method: immunoSEQ multiplex PCR; TCRdb's copy keeps in-frame clones and lacks some. The table lists around 80,000 clones, 92% of them singletons, with 1.4% in the top ten. Specimen: peripheral blood, collected before pregnancy. V and J are TRBV6-6 and TRBJ1-1, with a tentative D call TRBD1 (5 bases). The sequence was obtained from a female donor with multiple sclerosis, enrolled in a pregnancy study. CDR3 amino acids: CASKSPGDNTEAFF. Here the CDR3 DNA reads TGTGCCAGCAAATCCCCGGGGGATAACACTGAAGCTTTCTTT.